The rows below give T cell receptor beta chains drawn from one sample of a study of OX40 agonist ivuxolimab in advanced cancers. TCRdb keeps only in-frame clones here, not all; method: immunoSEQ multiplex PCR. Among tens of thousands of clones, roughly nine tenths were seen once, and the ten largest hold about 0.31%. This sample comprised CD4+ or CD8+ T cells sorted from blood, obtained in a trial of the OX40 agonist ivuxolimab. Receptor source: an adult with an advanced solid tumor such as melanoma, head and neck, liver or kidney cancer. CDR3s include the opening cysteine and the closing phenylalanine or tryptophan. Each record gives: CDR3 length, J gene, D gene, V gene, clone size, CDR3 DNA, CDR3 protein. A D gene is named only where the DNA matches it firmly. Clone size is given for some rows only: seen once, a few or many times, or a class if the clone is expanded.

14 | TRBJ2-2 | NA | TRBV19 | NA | TGTGCCAGTAGGTCTACTGCGAACACCGGGGAGCTGTTTTTT | CASRSTANTGELFF
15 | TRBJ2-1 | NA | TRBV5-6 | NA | TGTGCCAGCAGCGCTGGGCCTAGCGTCTACAATGAGCAGTTCTTC | CASSAGPSVYNEQFF
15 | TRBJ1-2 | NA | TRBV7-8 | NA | TGTGCCAGCAGCCCCCCCCCGACAGCGTTCTATGGCTACACCTTC | CASSPPPTAFYGYTF
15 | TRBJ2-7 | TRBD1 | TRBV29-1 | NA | TGCAGCGTAGGGGACAGTCCACGGGGAGACTACGAGCAGTACTTC | CSVGDSPRGDYEQYF
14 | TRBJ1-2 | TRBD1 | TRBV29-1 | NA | TGCAGCGTTGAGGGGGGACAGGGCTACTATGGCTACACCTTC | CSVEGGQGYYGYTF
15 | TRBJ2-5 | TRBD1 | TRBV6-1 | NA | TGTGCCAGCAGTTCCGGGACAGGGGCTCGAGAGACCCAGTACTTC | CASSSGTGARETQYF
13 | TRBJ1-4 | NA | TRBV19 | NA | TGTGCCAGTAGACCCCGGGAAATTGAAAAACTGTTTTTT | CASRPREIEKLFF
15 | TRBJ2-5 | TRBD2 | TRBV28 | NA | TGTGCCAGCAGTTCGCTAGCGGGAGAGGCAGAGACCCAGTACTTC | CASSSLAGEAETQYF
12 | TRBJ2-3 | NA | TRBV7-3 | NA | TGTGCCAGCAGCTCCAATACAGATACGCAGTATTTT | CASSSNTDTQYF
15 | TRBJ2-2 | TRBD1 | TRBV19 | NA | TGTGCCACCCAGGGGGCAGGGGCTCGCATCGGGGAGCTGTTTTTT | CATQGAGARIGELFF
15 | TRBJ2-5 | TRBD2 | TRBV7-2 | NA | TGTGCCAGCAGCTTGAGTAGCGGGAAAGGAGAGACCCAGTACTTC | CASSLSSGKGETQYF
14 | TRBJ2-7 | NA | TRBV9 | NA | TGTGCCAGCAGCCCCCGGTCAGGGCTCTACGAGCAGTACTTC | CASSPRSGLYEQYF
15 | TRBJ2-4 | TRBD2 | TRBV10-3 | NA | TGTGCCATCAGTGAGTCAGCGGGGGGTAGTAACATTCAGTACTTC | CAISESAGGSNIQYF
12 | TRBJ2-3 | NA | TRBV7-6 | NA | TGTGCCAGCAGCTTAGGTGGGGATCCGCAGTATTTT | CASSLGGDPQYF
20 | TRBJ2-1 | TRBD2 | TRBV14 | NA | TGTGCCAGCAGCCTACGGCTCTTGGGACTAGCGGGAGGGACATACAATGAGCAGTTCTTC | CASSLRLLGLAGGTYNEQFF
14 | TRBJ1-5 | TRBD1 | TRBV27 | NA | TGTGCCAGCAGGCGGGGACAGGGTGATCAGCCCCAGCATTTT | CASRRGQGDQPQHF
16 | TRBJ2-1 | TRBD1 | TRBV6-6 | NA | TGTGCCAGCAGTTACCCGGGGGACAGGGGGCGCGATGAGCAGTTCTTC | CASSYPGDRGRDEQFF
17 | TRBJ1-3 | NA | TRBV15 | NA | TGTGCCACCAGCAGAGGGGGTCTGTACCTCTCTGGAAACACCATATATTTT | CATSRGGLYLSGNTIYF
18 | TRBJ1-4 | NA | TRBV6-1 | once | TGTGCCAGCAGTGAAGCCTCCAAGGGGTGGACGGCGAATGAAAAACTGTTTTTT | CASSEASKGWTANEKLFF
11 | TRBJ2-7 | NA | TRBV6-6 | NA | TGTGCCAGCGCTTCCCCCTACGAGCAGTACTTC | CASASPYEQYF
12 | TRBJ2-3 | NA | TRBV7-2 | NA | TGTGCCAGCAGCTTAGCGCTCGGGACGCAGTATTTT | CASSLALGTQYF
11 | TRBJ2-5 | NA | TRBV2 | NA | TGTGCCAGCAGTGGAGGGGAGACCCAGTACTTC | CASSGGETQYF
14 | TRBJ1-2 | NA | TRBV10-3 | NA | TGTGCCATCAGTCCTATCGATTCTAACTATGGCTACACCTTC | CAISPIDSNYGYTF
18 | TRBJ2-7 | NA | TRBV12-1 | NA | TGTGCCAGCAGGTGGGGTGTTGACACCCCAACAGCCTCCCACGAGCAGTACTTC | CASRWGVDTPTASHEQYF
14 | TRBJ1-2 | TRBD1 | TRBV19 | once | TGTGCCAGTAGTGGGACAGGCCCGGGGGATGGCTACACCTTC | CASSGTGPGDGYTF
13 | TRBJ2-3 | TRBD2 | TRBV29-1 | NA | TGCAGCGGTCGGACTAGCGGCGCAGATACGCAGTATTTT | CSGRTSGADTQYF
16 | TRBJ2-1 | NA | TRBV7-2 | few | TGTGCCAGCAGCCTTTCTTGGGGCGGCCAGGGGGGGAAGCAGTTCTTC | CASSLSWGGQGGKQFF
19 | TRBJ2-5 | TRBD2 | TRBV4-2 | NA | TGTGCCAGCAGCCAAGATGGAAAGCGGGGCACGTGGTACCAAGAGACCCAGTACTTC | CASSQDGKRGTWYQETQYF
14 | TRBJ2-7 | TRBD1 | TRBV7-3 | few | TGTGCCAGCAGCTCCGGGACAGTCCCCTACGAGCAGTACTTC | CASSSGTVPYEQYF
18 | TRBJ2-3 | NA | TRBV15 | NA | TGTGCCACCAGCAGAGGATGGGGGGGCTCAGGAGGGGCAGATACGCAGTATTTT | CATSRGWGGSGGADTQYF
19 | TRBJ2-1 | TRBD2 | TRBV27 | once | TGTGCCAGCAGGCTTAAGGGGCTAGCGGGATTTTTACGGGTCAATGAGCAGTTCTTC | CASRLKGLAGFLRVNEQFF
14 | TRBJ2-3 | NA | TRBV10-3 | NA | TGTGCCATAAAGGACGGATCTAGCACAGATACGCAGTATTTT | CAIKDGSSTDTQYF
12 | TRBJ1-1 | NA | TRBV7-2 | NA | TGTGCCAGCAGCTTATATGGACAAGAAGCTTTCTTT | CASSLYGQEAFF
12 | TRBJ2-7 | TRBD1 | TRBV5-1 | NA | TGCGCCAGCAGATGGGACAGGGGCGAGCAGTACTTC | CASRWDRGEQYF
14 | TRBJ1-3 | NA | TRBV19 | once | TGTGCCAGTAGTCCGGGAGGTCCAAGAAACACCATATATTTT | CASSPGGPRNTIYF
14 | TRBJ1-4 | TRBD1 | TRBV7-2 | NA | TGTGCCAGCAGCTTAGACAGGGGGGTGGAAAAACTGTTTTTT | CASSLDRGVEKLFF
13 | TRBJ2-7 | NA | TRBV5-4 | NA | TGTGCCAGCAGCTTGGACAGGATATACGAGCAGTACTTC | CASSLDRIYEQYF
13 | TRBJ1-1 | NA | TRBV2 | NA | TGTGCCAGCAGTGAAGACAGGAACACTGAAGCTTTCTTT | CASSEDRNTEAFF
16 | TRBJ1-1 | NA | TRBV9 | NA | TGTGCCAGCAGTCCCTGGGGTCGGGAGCTGAACACTGAAGCTTTCTTT | CASSPWGRELNTEAFF
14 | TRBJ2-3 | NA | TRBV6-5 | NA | TGTGCCAGCAGTTTGCGGGCGGTCAGGGATACGCAGTATTTT | CASSLRAVRDTQYF
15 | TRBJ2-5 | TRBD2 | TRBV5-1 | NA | TGCGCCAGCAGCTTGGGCCCTAGCGGGCAAGAGACCCAGTACTTC | CASSLGPSGQETQYF
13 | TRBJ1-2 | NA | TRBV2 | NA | TGTGCCAGCAGGTTTAATTTATGGGATGGCTACACCTTC | CASRFNLWDGYTF
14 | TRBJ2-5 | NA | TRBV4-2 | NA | TGTGCCAGCAGCCAAGCCCGGGGCCAAGAGACCCAGTACTTC | CASSQARGQETQYF
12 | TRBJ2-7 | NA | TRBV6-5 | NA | TGTGCCAGCAGTTCAGGGGCTAGCGAGCAGTACTTC | CASSSGASEQYF
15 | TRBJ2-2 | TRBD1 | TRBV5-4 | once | TGTGCCAGCAGCTGGGGACAGGGTTGGACCGGGGAGCTGTTTTTT | CASSWGQGWTGELFF
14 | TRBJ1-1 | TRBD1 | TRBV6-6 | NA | TGTGCCAGCACCTTGGACAGGGGGGACACTGAAGCTTTCTTT | CASTLDRGDTEAFF